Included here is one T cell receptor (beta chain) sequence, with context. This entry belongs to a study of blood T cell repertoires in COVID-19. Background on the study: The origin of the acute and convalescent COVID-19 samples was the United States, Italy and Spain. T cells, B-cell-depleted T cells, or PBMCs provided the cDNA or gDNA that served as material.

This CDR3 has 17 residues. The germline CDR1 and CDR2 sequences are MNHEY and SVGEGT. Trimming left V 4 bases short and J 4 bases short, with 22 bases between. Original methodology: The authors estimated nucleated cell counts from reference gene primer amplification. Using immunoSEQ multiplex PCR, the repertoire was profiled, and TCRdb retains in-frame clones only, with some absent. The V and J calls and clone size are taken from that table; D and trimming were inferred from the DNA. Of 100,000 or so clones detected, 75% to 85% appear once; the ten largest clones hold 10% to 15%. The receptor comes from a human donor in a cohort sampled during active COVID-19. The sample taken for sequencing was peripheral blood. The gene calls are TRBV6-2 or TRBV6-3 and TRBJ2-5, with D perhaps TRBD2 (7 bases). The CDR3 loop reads CASSWLAGARGGETQYF. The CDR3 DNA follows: TGTGCCAGCAGTTGGCTTGCGGGGGCGCGGGGAGGAGAGACCCAGTACTTC.